This T cell receptor (beta chain) was found in a study of shared clonotypes between healthy human individuals. Division of CD4+ cells produced a CD45RA+ naive subset and a CD45RA-negative memory subset. Trimming removed 0 bases from V and 0 bases from J, with 21 bases in between. The CDR3 runs to 21 residues. Per germline, CDR1 MGHRA and CDR2 YSYEKL. Study conclusions and caveats: About 5% was the fraction of naive CD4 clonotypes found shared across a handful of donors. Genetic and exposure-history diversity was limited by the few donors.

TCRdb's table, derived via immunoSEQ multiplex PCR, lists solely in-frame clones and lacks some. The profile shows some 1 million clones, around four fifths of them singletons. In the case of this clone: Antigen specificity is unknown.

The V gene is TRBV4-1, the J gene TRBJ2-6, with D perhaps TRBD2 (7 bases). The TCR sequence derives from a man between 18 and 29 years old in good health. The specimen was memory CD4+ T cells sorted from blood. Sample subset: CD45RA-negative fraction. The CDR3 bases are TGCGCCAGCAGCCAAGATCGGGCGGGGGCAGACAAATACTCTGGGGCCAACGTCCTGACTTTC. Protein sequence: CASSQDRAGADKYSGANVLTF.